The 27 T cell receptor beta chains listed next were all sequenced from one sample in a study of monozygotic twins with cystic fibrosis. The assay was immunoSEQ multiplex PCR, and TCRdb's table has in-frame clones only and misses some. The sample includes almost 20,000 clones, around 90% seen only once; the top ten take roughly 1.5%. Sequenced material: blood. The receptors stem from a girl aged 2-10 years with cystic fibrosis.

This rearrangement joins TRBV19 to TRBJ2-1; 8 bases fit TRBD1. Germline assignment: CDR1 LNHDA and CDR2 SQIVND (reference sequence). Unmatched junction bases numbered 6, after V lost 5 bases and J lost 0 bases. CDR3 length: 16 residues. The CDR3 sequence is CASSLRQGSSYNEQFF. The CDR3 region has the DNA TGTGCCAGTAGTCTCCGACAGGGGAGCTCCTACAATGAGCAGTTCTTC.

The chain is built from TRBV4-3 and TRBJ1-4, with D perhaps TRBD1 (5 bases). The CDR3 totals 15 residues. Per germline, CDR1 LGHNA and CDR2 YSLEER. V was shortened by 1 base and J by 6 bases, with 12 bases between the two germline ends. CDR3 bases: TGCGCCAGCAGCCAAGCCGGCAGGGCGGATGAAAAACTGTTTTTT. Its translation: CASSQAGRADEKLFF.

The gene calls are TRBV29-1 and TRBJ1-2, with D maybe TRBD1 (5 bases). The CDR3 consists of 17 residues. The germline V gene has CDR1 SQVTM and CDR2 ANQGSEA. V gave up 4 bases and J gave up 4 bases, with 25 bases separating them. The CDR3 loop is CSVGKTGTEGASYGYTF. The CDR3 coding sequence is TGCAGCGTTGGAAAGACCGGGACCGAGGGAGCCTCCTATGGCTACACCTTC.

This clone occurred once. CDR3 region: CASSRPDIVLFF. In DNA form, the CDR3 reads TGTGCCAGCAGTCGCCCTGACATTGTACTGTTTTTT. The J gene is TRBJ1-4, the V gene TRBV28, with D unresolved. The CDR3 has 12 residues. Trimming pared 5 bases from V and 13 bases from J, leaving 14 bases between. Germline assignment: CDR1 MDHEN and CDR2 SYDVKM.

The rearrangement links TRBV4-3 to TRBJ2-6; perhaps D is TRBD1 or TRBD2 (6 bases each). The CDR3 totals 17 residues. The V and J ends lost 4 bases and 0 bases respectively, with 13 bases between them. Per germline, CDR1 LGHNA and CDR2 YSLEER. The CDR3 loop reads CASSRDPGASGANVLTF. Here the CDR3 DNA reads TGCGCCAGCAGCCGAGACCCGGGGGCCTCTGGGGCCAACGTCCTGACTTTC.

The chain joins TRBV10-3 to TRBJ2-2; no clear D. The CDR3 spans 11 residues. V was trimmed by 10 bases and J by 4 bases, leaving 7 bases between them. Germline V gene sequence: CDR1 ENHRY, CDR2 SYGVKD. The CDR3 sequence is CATRSTGELFF. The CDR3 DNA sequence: TGTGCCACGCGAAGCACCGGGGAGCTGTTTTTT.

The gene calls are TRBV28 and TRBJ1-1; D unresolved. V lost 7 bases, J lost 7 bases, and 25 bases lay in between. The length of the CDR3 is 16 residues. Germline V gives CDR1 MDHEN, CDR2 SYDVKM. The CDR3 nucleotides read TGTGCCAGCAACCCTCTGGGATTGGACGAAAGGTATGAAGCTTTCTTT. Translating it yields CASNPLGLDERYEAFF.

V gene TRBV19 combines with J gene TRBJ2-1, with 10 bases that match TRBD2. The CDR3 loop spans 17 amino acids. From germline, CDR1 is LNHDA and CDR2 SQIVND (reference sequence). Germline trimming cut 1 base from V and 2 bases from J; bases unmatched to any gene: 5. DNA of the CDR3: TGTGCCAGTAGTATAGGCGGACTAGCGGTTACCTACAATGAGCAGTTCTTC. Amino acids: CASSIGGLAVTYNEQFF.

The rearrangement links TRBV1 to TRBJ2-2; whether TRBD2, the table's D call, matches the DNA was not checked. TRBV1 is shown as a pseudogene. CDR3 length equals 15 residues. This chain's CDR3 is CTSRVSGGCTGELFF. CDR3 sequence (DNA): TGCACCAGCAGAGTGAGCGGGGGATGCACCGGGGAGCTGTTTTTT.

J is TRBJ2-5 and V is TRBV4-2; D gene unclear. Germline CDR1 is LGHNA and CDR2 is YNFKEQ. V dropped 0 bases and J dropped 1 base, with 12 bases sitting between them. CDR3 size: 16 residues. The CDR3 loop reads CASSQEFSSFQETQYF. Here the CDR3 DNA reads TGTGCCAGCAGCCAAGAATTTTCCTCCTTCCAAGAGACCCAGTACTTC.

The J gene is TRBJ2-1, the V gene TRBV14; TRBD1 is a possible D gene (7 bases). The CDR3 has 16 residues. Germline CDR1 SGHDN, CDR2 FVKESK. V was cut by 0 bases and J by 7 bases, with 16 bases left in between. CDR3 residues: CASSQERRGAQNEQFF. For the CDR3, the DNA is TGTGCCAGCAGCCAAGAACGCAGGGGGGCTCAAAATGAGCAGTTCTTC.

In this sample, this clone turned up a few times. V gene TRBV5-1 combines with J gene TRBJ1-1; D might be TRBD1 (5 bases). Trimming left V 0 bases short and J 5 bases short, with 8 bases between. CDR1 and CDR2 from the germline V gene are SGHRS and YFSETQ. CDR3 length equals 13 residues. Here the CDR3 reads CASSLDGGTEAFF. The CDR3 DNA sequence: TGCGCCAGCAGCTTGGATGGGGGGACTGAAGCTTTCTTT.

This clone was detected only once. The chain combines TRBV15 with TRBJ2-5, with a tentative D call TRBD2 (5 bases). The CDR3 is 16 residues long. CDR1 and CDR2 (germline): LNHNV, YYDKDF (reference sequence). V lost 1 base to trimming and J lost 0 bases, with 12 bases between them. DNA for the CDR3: TGTGCCACCAGCAGAGTTCGAATAGCGAACCAAGAGACCCAGTACTTC. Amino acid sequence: CATSRVRIANQETQYF.

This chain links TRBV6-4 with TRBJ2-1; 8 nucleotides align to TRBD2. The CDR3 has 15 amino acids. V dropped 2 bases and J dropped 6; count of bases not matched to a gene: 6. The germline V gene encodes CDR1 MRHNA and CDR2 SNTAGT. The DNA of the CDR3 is TGTGCCAGCAGTGACACGGCGGGAGGTGGCAATGAGCAGTTCTTC. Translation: CASSDTAGGGNEQFF.

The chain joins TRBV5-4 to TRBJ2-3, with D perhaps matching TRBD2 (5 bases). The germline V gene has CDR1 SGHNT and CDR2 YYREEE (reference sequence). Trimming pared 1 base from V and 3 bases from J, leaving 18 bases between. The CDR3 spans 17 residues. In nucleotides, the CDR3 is TGTGCCAGCAGCTTGTCCGGACTCACTACCCTAACAGATACGCAGTATTTT. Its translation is CASSLSGLTTLTDTQYF.

CDR3 protein: CASSLGRASYNEQFF. DNA for the CDR3: TGTGCCAGCAGCTTAGGGAGGGCTTCCTACAATGAGCAGTTCTTC. The chain joins TRBV11-2 to TRBJ2-1; tentatively, D is TRBD2 (6 bases). The CDR3 runs 15 residues. CDR1 is SGHAT and CDR2 is FQNNGV in the germline V gene. Trimming shortened V by 1 base and J by 1 base, and 8 bases separated the two germline ends.

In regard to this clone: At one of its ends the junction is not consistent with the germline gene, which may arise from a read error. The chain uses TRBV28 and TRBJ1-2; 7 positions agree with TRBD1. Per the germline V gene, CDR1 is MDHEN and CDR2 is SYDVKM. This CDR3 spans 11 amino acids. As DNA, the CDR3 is TGTGCCAGCAGTTTGGCCCGGGACAGCCACTTC. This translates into CASSLARDSHF.

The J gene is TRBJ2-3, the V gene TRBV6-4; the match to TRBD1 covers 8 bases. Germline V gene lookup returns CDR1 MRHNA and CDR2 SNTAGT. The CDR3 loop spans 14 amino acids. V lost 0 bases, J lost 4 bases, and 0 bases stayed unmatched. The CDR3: CASSDSQGADTQYF. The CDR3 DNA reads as TGTGCCAGCAGTGACTCACAGGGGGCAGATACGCAGTATTTT.

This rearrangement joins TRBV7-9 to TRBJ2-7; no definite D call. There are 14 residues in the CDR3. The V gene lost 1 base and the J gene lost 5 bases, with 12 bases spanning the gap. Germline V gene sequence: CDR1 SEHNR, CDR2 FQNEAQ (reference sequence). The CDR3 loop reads CASSLDSNGNEQYF. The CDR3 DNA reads TGTGCCAGCAGCTTAGACAGCAATGGGAACGAGCAGTACTTC.

The CDR3 reads CASSLDLGTEAFF. Here the CDR3 DNA reads TGTGCCAGCAGCTTAGATCTAGGCACTGAAGCTTTCTTT. The V call is TRBV11-2, the J call TRBJ1-1; unclear D gene. This CDR3 is 13 amino acids long. V shed 0 bases and J shed 4 bases, with 6 bases lying between them. Germline V lookup: CDR1 SGHAT, CDR2 FQNNGV.

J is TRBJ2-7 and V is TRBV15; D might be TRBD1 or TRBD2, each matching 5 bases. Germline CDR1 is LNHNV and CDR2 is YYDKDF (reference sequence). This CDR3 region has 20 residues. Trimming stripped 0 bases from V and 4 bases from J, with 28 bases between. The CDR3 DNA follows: TGTGCCACCAGCAGAGAATCGGGGTCGTATAGGTCAGGGACCTTTTACGAGCAGTACTTC. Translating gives CATSRESGSYRSGTFYEQYF.

The CDR3 is CASSGGTASYEQYF. DNA for the CDR3: TGTGCCAGCAGTGGGGGGACAGCGAGCTACGAGCAGTACTTC. The chain uses TRBV2 and TRBJ2-7; 7 nucleotides agree with TRBD1. The CDR3 is 14 residues long. V lost 4 bases to trimming and J lost 3 bases; unmatched junction nucleotides: 6. Germline values: CDR1 SNHLY, CDR2 FYNNEI.

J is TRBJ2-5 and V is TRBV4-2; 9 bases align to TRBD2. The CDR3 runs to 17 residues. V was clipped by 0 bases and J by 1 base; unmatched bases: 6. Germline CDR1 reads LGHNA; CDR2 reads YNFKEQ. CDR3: CASSQDLAGGPQETQYF. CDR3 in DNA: TGTGCCAGCAGCCAAGATCTGGCGGGGGGGCCCCAAGAGACCCAGTACTTC.

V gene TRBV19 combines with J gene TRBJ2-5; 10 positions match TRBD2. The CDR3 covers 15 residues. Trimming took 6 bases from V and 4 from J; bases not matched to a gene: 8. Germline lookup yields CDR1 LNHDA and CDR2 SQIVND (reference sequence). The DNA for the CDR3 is TGTGCCAGTAGGCAACAAGGACTAGCGGCAGAGACCCAGTACTTC. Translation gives CASRQQGLAAETQYF.

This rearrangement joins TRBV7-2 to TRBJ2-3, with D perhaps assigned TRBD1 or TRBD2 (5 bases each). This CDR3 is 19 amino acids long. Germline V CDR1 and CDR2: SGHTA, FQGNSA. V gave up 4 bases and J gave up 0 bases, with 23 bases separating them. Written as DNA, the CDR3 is TGTGCCAGCAGCTCCTCCGGGACGGTGGGGCTCACCAGCACAGATACGCAGTATTTT. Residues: CASSSSGTVGLTSTDTQYF.

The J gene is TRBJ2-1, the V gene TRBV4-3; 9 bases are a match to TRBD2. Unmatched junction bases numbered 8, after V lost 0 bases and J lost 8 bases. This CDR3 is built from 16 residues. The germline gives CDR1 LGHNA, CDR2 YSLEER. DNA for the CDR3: TGCGCCAGCAGCCAAGAGGAGGGTAGCGGGAGCTATGAGCAGTTCTTC. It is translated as CASSQEEGSGSYEQFF.

The CDR3 here is CASSSGQLINTEAFF. CDR3 DNA sequence: TGCGCCAGCAGCTCGGGACAGCTTATTAACACTGAAGCTTTCTTT. The chain combines TRBV5-1 with TRBJ1-1, with 7 bases identical to TRBD1. From germline, CDR1 is SGHRS and CDR2 YFSETQ. This CDR3 region has 15 residues. The trim removed 3 bases at V and 2 bases at J, leaving 7 bases unmatched.